This T cell receptor beta chain is drawn from a study of T cells in Graves' hyperthyroidism and ophthalmopathy (dated by TCRdb to about 2019). For the study in its entirety: Peripheral blood was collected at initial diagnosis, before any treatment. TCR V-J signatures able to tell the groups apart were searched for in a discovery cohort of around 95 patients, of whom over 40 had Graves' ophthalmopathy and roughly 59 had stable Graves' hyperthyroidism. An independent validation cohort of fewer than 20 hyperthyroidism patients and more than 15 patients who later progressed to ophthalmopathy tested prospective prediction of ophthalmopathy. For training and testing, the 80 to 100 patients in the discovery cohort were randomly divided in a 7:3 ratio. The study also compared thyroid tissue and blood T-cell repertoires from about six Graves' hyperthyroidism patients. After sampling, hyperthyroidism patients received methimazole starting at 30 mg daily, and ophthalmopathy patients received high-dose intravenous methylprednisolone. TCR Vbeta CDR3 sequencing of some 140 peripheral blood samples (43 ophthalmopathy, over 70 hyperthyroidism and approximately 17 progressor patients) is reported in the paper. General study outcomes and caveats: In validation, progression to ophthalmopathy was predicted by the model with 70.59% sensitivity and just over 72% specificity, a median of approximately 6.5 months before onset. A model built on a 13 V-J signature distinguished ophthalmopathy from stable hyperthyroidism, reaching 85% to 90% sensitivity and 81.08% specificity in cross-validation and 80%/75% in testing. Most expanded thyroid clonotypes (frequency above 0.001) were also found in blood, which suggests that blood repertoires may mirror thyroid immune responses. Sample size was not statistically predetermined, and blinding of investigators to group allocation was not performed.

Via the germline V gene, CDR1 is SGHAT and CDR2 FQNNGV. The germline V end is reduced by 5 bases and the J end by 7 bases; junction bases left unmatched: 13. From the cysteine up to the phenylalanine, the CDR3 has a length of 15 residues. Only the CDR3 part of the read is kept: 45 bases, read in frame from the first base. Ophthalmopathy patients had moderately to severely active disease, with a Clinical Activity Score of 3 or more, a NOSPECS grade of 4 or more, and a disease duration of less than 3 months. Patients with uncontrolled infections, other autoimmune diseases, pregnancy or lactation were excluded. Diagnoses were based on clinical symptoms, serum thyroxine and TRAb, thyroid ultrasound and orbital computed tomography. PBMCs were isolated from about 9.1 ml of fresh peripheral blood by Ficoll-Paque density gradient centrifugation. Total RNA was extracted using Trizol reagent, and RNA quality was assessed on an Agilent 2100 Bioanalyzer.

Ten or more counts support this clonotype. It lacks a known antigen. Nothing much larger sits one base from this clone, and base qualities are not available. TCR beta CDR3 regions were amplified from RNA transcripts. For the first round of RT-PCR on the TCR CDR3, the HTBI primer set was used together with the Qiagen OneStep RT-PCR kit. A second multiplex PCR round built the libraries, followed by size selection and purification. Sequencing of the libraries was done on an Illumina HiSeq2000 using paired-end 100 bp reads. On the study's bioinformatics: SOAPnuke was used to process the raw data, with reads discarded if the reads contained adapters or uncalled bases, had a mean Phred below 15, or lacked an exact constant-primer or identifier match. COPE v1.2.5 was used to merge high-quality paired reads, and clonotypes were defined as unique nucleotide sequences. MiTCR v1.1 was used to align the clonotypes against IMGT TRBV, TRBD and TRBJ reference segments. The analysis included only V-J combinations with a frequency above 0.0001, which together covered around 99% of the repertoires. A TCS score was defined as the ratio of F50 (clonal expansion) to E x V (chaos), with BLOSUM62-based TCRdist applied between CDR3 peptides within each V-J. Welch's t-statistics and random forest reduced approximately 520 V-J features to under 15, which were used in a naive Bayes classifier (R e1071). TCRdb reanalyzed the raw reads on its own, using fastp at Q25 for trimming and MiXCR for clone calling, and kept in-frame beta chains. Records with the same CDR3 protein are collapsed into one entry carrying the most frequent genes and DNA. These V and J calls rely on TCRdb rather than the paper's analysis. The sample has 400,000 to 450,000 distinct CDR3 sequences on record, under 15% of them singletons. 13% of the sample goes to the ten largest clones.

Sequenced material: blood. The origin of this receptor is a man younger than 30 with Graves' ophthalmopathy. The sequence joins TRBV11-2 to TRBJ2-5, with 7 junctional bases fitting TRBD1. The sequence in DNA is TGTGCCAGCAGCCGACAGGGACCCGGAAGTGGGACCCAGTACTTC. Its protein is CASSRQGPGSGTQYF.